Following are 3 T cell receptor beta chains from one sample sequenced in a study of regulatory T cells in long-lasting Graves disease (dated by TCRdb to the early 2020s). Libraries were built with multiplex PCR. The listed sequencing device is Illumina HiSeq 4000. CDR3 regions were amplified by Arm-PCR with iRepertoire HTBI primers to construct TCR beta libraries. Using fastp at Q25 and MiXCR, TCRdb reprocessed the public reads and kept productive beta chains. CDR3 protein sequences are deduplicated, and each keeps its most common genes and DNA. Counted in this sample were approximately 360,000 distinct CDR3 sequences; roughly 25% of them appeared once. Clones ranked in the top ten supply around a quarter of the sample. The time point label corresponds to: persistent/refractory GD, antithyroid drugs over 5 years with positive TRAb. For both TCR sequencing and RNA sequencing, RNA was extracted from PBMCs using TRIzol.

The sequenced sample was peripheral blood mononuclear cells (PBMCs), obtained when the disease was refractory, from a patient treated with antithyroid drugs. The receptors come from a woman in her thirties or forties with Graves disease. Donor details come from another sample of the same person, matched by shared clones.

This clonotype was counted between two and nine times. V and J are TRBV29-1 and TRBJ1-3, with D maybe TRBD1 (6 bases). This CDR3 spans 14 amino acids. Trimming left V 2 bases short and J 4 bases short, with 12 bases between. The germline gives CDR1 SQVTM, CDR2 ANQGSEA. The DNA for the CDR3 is TGCAGCGTTGAACTTCAGGACAGAGGAAACACCATATATTTT. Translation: CSVELQDRGNTIYF.

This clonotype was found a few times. The CDR3 region has the DNA TGCAGTGCCAGGGGCCGGAATGAAGCTTTCTTT. Amino acids: CSARGRNEAFF. This sequence joins TRBV20-1 and TRBJ1-1; a weak D match, TRBD1 (6 bases). Trimming stripped 6 bases from V and 7 bases from J, with 12 bases between. The CDR3 runs to 11 residues. The germline V gene encodes CDR1 DFQATT and CDR2 SNEGSKA (reference sequence).

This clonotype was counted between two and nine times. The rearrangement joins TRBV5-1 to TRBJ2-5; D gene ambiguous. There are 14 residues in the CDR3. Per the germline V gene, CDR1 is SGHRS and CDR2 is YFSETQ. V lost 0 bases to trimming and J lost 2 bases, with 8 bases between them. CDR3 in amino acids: CASSLDVSQETQYF. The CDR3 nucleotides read TGCGCCAGCAGCTTGGATGTCTCGCAAGAGACCCAGTACTTC.